This entry describes one T cell receptor beta chain. The germline V and J ends were trimmed by 9 bases and 2 bases, with 17 bases remaining between them. From germline, CDR1 is ENHRY and CDR2 SYGVKD. This CDR3 region has 14 residues. Time point reported: newly diagnosed GD, antithyroid drugs for less than 3 months. The TCR library was made from RNA that had been extracted from PBMCs in TRIzol. Construction of the TCR beta libraries employed iRepertoire HTBI primers in conjunction with Arm-PCR of CDR3 regions. One entry per CDR3 protein, called by TCRdb with MiXCR from the multiplex PCR reads. The sample carries under 250,000 distinct CDR3 sequences, 20% recorded once. The data were obtained in a study of regulatory T cells in long-lasting Graves disease.

Sequenced here: peripheral blood mononuclear cells (PBMCs), sampled at new diagnosis, from a patient treated with antithyroid drugs. The TCR sequence derives from a female donor with Graves disease. V and J are TRBV10-3 and TRBJ2-7, with D possibly TRBD2 on 7 matching bases. CDR3 bases: TGTGCCATTGGGTACGGGGGGCCCACCTACGAGCAGTACTTC. It is translated as CAIGYGGPTYEQYF.